This note documents a single T cell receptor (beta chain) sequence. What it binds is not known. The sample belongs to a study of monozygotic twins with inflammatory bowel disease. Study conclusions and caveats: T cell subtypes were not distinguishable in this analysis. Lower sharing of clonotypes with other individuals was seen in IBD patients than in healthy twins. This was most marked in patients showing signs of disease activity. IBD patients showed reduced TCRbeta diversity (inverse Simpson) versus healthy co-twins.

Eight separate reactions for every sample produced the cDNA. TCRdb re-called the 5' RACE reads and catalogs CDR3 proteins one per entry, DNA excluded. This sample's table reports approximately 400,000 distinct CDR3 sequences. The clonotype was recovered from a human donor with ulcerative colitis or Crohn's disease, or a healthy co-twin of an affected twin (not recorded which). The material sequenced was blood.

The CDR3 is CASSFTGRLNTEAFF. The chain combines TRBV11-2 with TRBJ1-1. The V gene's germline CDR1 is SGHAT and CDR2 FQNNGV. There are 15 residues in the CDR3. Full variable domain (missing parts from reference TRBV11-2 and TRBJ1-1): EAGVAQSPRYKIIEKRQSVAFWCNPISGHATLYWYQQILGQGPKLLIQFQNNGVVDDSQLPKDRFSAERLKGVDSTLKIQPAKLEDSAVYLCASSFTGRLNTEAFFGQGTRLTVV.